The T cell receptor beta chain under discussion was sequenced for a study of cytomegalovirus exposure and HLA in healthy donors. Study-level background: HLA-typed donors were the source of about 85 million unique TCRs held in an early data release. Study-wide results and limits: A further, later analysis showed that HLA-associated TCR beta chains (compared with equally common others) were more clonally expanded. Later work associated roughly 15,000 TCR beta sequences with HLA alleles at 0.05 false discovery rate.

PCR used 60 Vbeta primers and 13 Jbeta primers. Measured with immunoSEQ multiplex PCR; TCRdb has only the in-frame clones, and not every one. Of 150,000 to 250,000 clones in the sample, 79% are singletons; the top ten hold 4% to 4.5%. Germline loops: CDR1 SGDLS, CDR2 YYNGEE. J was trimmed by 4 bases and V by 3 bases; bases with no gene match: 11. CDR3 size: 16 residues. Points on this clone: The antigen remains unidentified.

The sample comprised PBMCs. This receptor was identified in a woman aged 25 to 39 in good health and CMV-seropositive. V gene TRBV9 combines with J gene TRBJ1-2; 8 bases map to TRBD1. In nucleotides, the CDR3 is TGTGCCAGCAGCGCAGACTTTTGGACAGGGAGCTATGGCTACACCTTC. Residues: CASSADFWTGSYGYTF.